The entry that follows covers one TCR beta chain sequence. Its specificity is unknown. This specimen belongs to a study of T cell responses to AZD1222 COVID-19 vaccine. Method: immunoSEQ multiplex PCR; TCRdb's copy keeps in-frame clones and lacks some. The sample comprises about 130,000 clones, 90% to 95% of which are singletons, and 6.5% to 8.5% rests with the top ten. Study-level findings and limits: Vaccine-associated CD4 TCRs ranged over spike, dominating at 160-218 and 743-854. Repertoires were obtained solely post-peak T cell response. The reported proportion of spike-specific TCRs targeting unmutated variant regions was nearly half.

The sequenced sample was peripheral blood, obtained 28 days after the second AZD1222 dose. The TCR was taken from an adult who received the AZD1222 COVID-19 vaccine.

The chain's CDR3 is CASSTPRDYNEQYF. The CDR3 nucleotides are TGTGCCAGCAGCACGCCCCGGGACTATAACGAGCAGTACTTC. J is TRBJ2-7 and V is TRBV7-9, with 7 bases aligning to TRBD2. The germline CDR1 and CDR2 sequences are SEHNR and FQNEAQ (reference sequence). Trimming took 5 bases from V and 5 from J; bases not matched to a gene: 9. This CDR3 has 14 residues.